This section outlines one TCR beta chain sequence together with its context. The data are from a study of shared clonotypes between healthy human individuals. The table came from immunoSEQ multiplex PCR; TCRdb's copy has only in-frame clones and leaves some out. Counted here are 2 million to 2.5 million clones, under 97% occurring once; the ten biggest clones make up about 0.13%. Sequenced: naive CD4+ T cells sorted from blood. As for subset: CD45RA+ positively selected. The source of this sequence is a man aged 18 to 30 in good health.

The CDR3 loop is CASSAENTGELFF. In DNA, the CDR3 is TGTGCCAGCAGCGCAGAGAACACCGGGGAGCTGTTTTTT. The V and J genes are TRBV2 and TRBJ2-2; unclear D gene. The CDR3 consists of 13 residues. The ends were cut back, 6 bases at V and 1 base at J, with 6 bases in the middle. The germline gives CDR1 SNHLY, CDR2 FYNNEI.